This entry lists 21 T cell receptor beta chains sequenced from one sample in a study of human T cells and chemical hapten exposure. MiXCR, run by TCRdb on the RACE reads, gives a single entry per CDR3 protein. Of around 120,000 distinct CDR3 sequences listed, roughly 13% are singletons. The time point is: pre-sensitization, week 0. Treatment defined: therapeutic diphenylcyclopropenone sensitization with weekly scalp DPC. The specimen was whole blood, collected in connection with sensitization to the hapten diphenylcyclopropenone (DPC). The origin of the receptors is a woman between 18 and 30 years old with alopecia areata. Some clones in this sample may be carry-over from other donors' samples.

The CDR3 region is CASQPGGSYEQYF. The CDR3 coding sequence is TGTGCCAGCCAACCCGGGGGCTCCTACGAGCAGTACTTC. V is TRBV18 and J is TRBJ2-7; tentatively, D is TRBD2 (6 bases). Germline CDR1 and CDR2: KGHSH and LQKENI. The CDR3 loop spans 13 amino acids. V gave up 8 bases and J gave up 0 bases, with 11 bases separating them.

This clonotype has just a few counts. The rearrangement links TRBV7-9 to TRBJ1-2, with a possible D match to TRBD1 (5 bases). Germline V gene lookup returns CDR1 SEHNR and CDR2 FQNEAQ (reference sequence). Trimming left V 0 bases short and J 4 bases short, with 9 bases between. The CDR3 runs to 14 residues. This CDR3 is CASSLAGGTYGYTF. For the CDR3, the DNA is TGTGCCAGCAGCTTAGCTGGGGGTACCTATGGCTACACCTTC.

The chain combines TRBV7-2 with TRBJ2-5, with no clear D. The germline V and J ends were trimmed by 0 bases and 9 bases, with 8 bases remaining between them. Germline V gives CDR1 SGHTA, CDR2 FQGNSA. This CDR3 has 12 amino acids. The CDR3 sequence is CASSLAREAQYF. The CDR3 DNA follows: TGTGCCAGCAGCTTAGCCCGTGAGGCCCAGTACTTC.

This clonotype occurred many times. As DNA, the CDR3 is TGTGCCAGCTCACGTACGGCGGGTCCCGGACGCAACACAGATACGCAGTATTTT. This codes for CASSRTAGPGRNTDTQYF. The J gene is TRBJ2-3, the V gene TRBV18; TRBD2 is a possible D gene (5 bases). V was cut by 4 bases and J by 2 bases, with 22 bases left in between. The V gene's germline CDR1 is KGHSH and CDR2 LQKENI. The CDR3 has 18 residues.

This clonotype was detected ten times or more. The gene calls are TRBV20-1 and TRBJ1-5; TRBD1 is a possible D gene (6 bases). Trimming shortened V by 3 bases and J by 6 bases, and 9 bases separated the two germline ends. The V gene's germline CDR1 is DFQATT and CDR2 SNEGSKA (reference sequence). The CDR3 sequence is 12 residues long. The CDR3 reads CSASRGVQPQHF. The CDR3 region has the DNA TGCAGTGCTAGCAGGGGAGTTCAGCCCCAGCATTTT.

This chain joins TRBV6-6 and TRBJ1-2, with a tentative D call TRBD1 (5 bases). The germline V gene encodes CDR1 MNHNY and CDR2 SVGAGI (reference sequence). The CDR3 has 15 amino acids. Deletions cut 0 bases from V and 6 bases from J, with 14 bases between. The CDR3 DNA is TGTGCCAGCAGTTACTCGCGGGATCGGGGCGATGGCTACACCTTC. Translation gives CASSYSRDRGDGYTF.

The CDR3 loop reads CASSMLAASSYNEQFF. CDR3 nucleotides: TGTGCCAGTAGTATGCTAGCGGCTAGCTCCTACAATGAGCAGTTCTTC. V is TRBV19 and J is TRBJ2-1, with 7 positions matching TRBD2. V trimming: 3 bases; J trimming: 0 bases; junction bases outside the gene matches: 5. CDR1 and CDR2 from the germline V gene are LNHDA and SQIVND (reference sequence). The CDR3 consists of 16 residues. The whole variable domain, remainder taken from reference TRBV19 and TRBJ2-1, is DGGITQSPKYLFRKEGQNVTLSCEQNLNHDAMYWYRQDPGQGLRLIYYSQIVNDFQKGDIAEGYSVSREKKESFPLTVTSAQKNPTAFYLCASSMLAASSYNEQFFGPGTRLTVL.

This clonotype was recorded at least ten times. The CDR3 region has the DNA TGTGCCAGCAGCTTATCCCTACGCGGGGGGCAAAAGACCCAGTACTTC. Its protein is CASSLSLRGGQKTQYF. V usage is TRBV7-2 and J usage is TRBJ2-5; 8 nucleotides agree with TRBD2. The CDR3 extends over 16 amino acids. V shed 2 bases and J 6 bases; nucleotides not matched to a gene: 11. The germline V gene has CDR1 SGHTA and CDR2 FQGNSA.

The chain links TRBV7-2 to TRBJ1-5; D remains unclear. The CDR3 has 14 amino acids. The germline gives CDR1 SGHTA, CDR2 FQGNSA. V lost 1 base, J lost 7 bases, and 11 bases lay in between. CDR3 bases: TGTGCCAGCAGCTTAGTGGGTACAGCACAGCCCCAGCATTTT. Its protein is CASSLVGTAQPQHF. The whole variable domain, filled in from reference TRBV7-2 and TRBJ1-5, reads GAGVSQSPSNKVTEKGKDVELRCDPISGHTALYWYRQSLGQGLEFLIYFQGNSAPDKSGLPSDRFSAERTGGSVSTLTIQRTQQEDSAVYLCASSLVGTAQPQHFGDGTRLSIL.

The CDR3 DNA reads TGTGCCAGCAGCTTAGCGGCGAACTATGGCTACACCTTC. Translation gives CASSLAANYGYTF. The chain employs TRBV7-6 and TRBJ1-2; D ambiguous. The CDR3 is made up of 13 amino acids. Germline assignment: CDR1 SGHVS and CDR2 FNYEAQ. V dropped 0 bases and J dropped 2 bases, with 4 bases sitting between them.

The chain uses TRBV7-2 and TRBJ2-3; 16 bases map to TRBD2. Germline values: CDR1 SGHTA, CDR2 FQGNSA. Germline trimming cut 5 bases from V and 7 bases from J; bases unmatched to any gene: 9. CDR3 length equals 17 residues. Here the CDR3 DNA reads TGTGCCAGCAGCCCTGGGACTAGCGGGGGGGCCGTAAATACGCAGTATTTT. This gives the protein CASSPGTSGGAVNTQYF.

V gene TRBV27 combines with J gene TRBJ1-2; perhaps TRBD1 as D (6 bases). The CDR3 is 12 amino acids. V dropped 6 bases and J dropped 4 bases, with 9 bases sitting between them. Germline V gene sequence: CDR1 MNHEY, CDR2 SMNVEV (reference sequence). CDR3 nucleotides: TGTGCCAGCAGACAGGGTGGCTATGGCTACACCTTC. It specifies CASRQGGYGYTF.

This chain connects TRBV6-5 to TRBJ2-6, with D maybe TRBD2 (6 bases). Trimming took off 3 bases at V and 1 base at J, with 7 bases between the two ends. The CDR3 has 15 amino acids. The V gene's germline CDR1 is MNHEY and CDR2 SVGAGI. For the CDR3, the DNA is TGTGCCAGCAGTTATCGGGGGTCTGGGGCCAACGTCCTGACTTTC. Encoded protein: CASSYRGSGANVLTF.

The chain recombines TRBV5-1 with TRBJ2-5; D is undetermined. The CDR3 extends over 13 amino acids. Trimming pared 2 bases from V and 2 bases from J, leaving 7 bases between. Germline CDR1 SGHRS, CDR2 YFSETQ. The CDR3 DNA reads TGCGCCAGCAGCTTTCGGGTTCAAGAGACCCAGTACTTC. Encoded protein: CASSFRVQETQYF.

This clonotype has just one count. The V call is TRBV29-1, the J call TRBJ2-7, with D possibly being TRBD1 or TRBD2 (6 bases each). V lost 7 bases to trimming and J lost 2 bases, with 9 bases between them. The CDR3 extends over 11 amino acids. The germline V gene encodes CDR1 SQVTM and CDR2 ANQGSEA. DNA for the CDR3: TGCAGCGCGAGGGGGGCCTACGAGCAGTACTTC. Its translation: CSARGAYEQYF.

The chain combines TRBV7-6 with TRBJ2-6; 8 bases line up with TRBD1. V was clipped by 5 bases and J by 2 bases; unmatched bases: 11. The CDR3 has 18 residues. In germline, CDR1 is SGHVS, CDR2 FNYEAQ. CDR3 coding DNA: TGTGCCAGCAGCGAAACAGGGGGAATCGTCCCTGGGGCCAACGTCCTGACTTTC. Protein sequence: CASSETGGIVPGANVLTF.

This clonotype has a count of ten or more. The gene calls are TRBV29-1 and TRBJ1-1, with 8 bases aligning to TRBD1. The germline gives CDR1 SQVTM, CDR2 ANQGSEA. The V gene end was trimmed by 4 bases and the J gene end by 5 bases; junction bases not matched to a gene: 18. The CDR3 has 17 amino acids. CDR3: CSVVGPGTGSLRTEAFF. The CDR3 DNA follows: TGCAGCGTTGTTGGCCCCGGGACAGGTTCTTTGAGGACTGAAGCTTTCTTT.

The rearrangement uses TRBV5-5 and TRBJ2-2; possible D gene TRBD1, 5 bases. CDR1 SGHKS and CDR2 YYEKEE come from the germline V gene (reference sequence). This CDR3 has 14 residues. V lost 4 bases and J 3 bases, leaving 10 bases between the germline ends. Written as DNA, the CDR3 is TGTGCCAGCAGCCCGGTAGGGGACACCGGGGAGCTGTTTTTT. This codes for CASSPVGDTGELFF.

The chain employs TRBV5-4 and TRBJ1-6; 9 positions match TRBD1. This CDR3 is 14 amino acids long. V was pared by 0 bases and J by 12 bases, with 4 bases of the junction left unmatched. Germline CDR1 and CDR2: SGHNT and YYREEE (reference sequence). CDR3 nucleotides: TGTGCCAGCAGCTTGGGACAGGGGGTGGGACCCCTCCACTTT. Residues: CASSLGQGVGPLHF.

The sample holds many counts of this clonotype. V usage is TRBV4-3 and J usage is TRBJ2-3, with 10 bases that match TRBD2. V shed 4 bases and J 2 bases; nucleotides not matched to a gene: 12. Germline values: CDR1 LGHNA, CDR2 YSLEER. The CDR3 totals 18 residues. The CDR3 here is CASSRRLGLAGVTDTQYF. CDR3 DNA sequence: TGCGCCAGCAGCCGCCGTTTAGGGCTAGCGGGGGTCACAGATACGCAGTATTTT.

This clonotype was seen a few times. The chain is built from TRBV12-3 or TRBV12-4 and TRBJ1-6; TRBD1 matches at 7 bases. The length of the CDR3 is 16 residues. The junction had 12 bases not matched to a gene; V was cut back by 7 bases and J by 6 bases. In DNA form, the CDR3 reads TGTGCCAGCAAACGCAACCGGGACAGCTCTAATTCACCCCTCCACTTT. This gives the protein CASKRNRDSSNSPLHF.